This paragraph covers one TCR beta chain sequence. The sample comes from a study of cytomegalovirus exposure and HLA in healthy donors. Trimming removed 6 bases at V and 3 bases at J, with 12 bases between. The CDR3 loop spans 14 amino acids. Germline loops: CDR1 SGHDN, CDR2 FVKESK. Method: immunoSEQ multiplex PCR; TCRdb's copy keeps in-frame clones and lacks some. The top ten hold under 15% of the sample, which has 150,000 to 250,000 clones, around 80% seen once. Sequencing used PBMCs. The sequence derives from a woman aged 25 to 39 in good health and CMV-seropositive. This rearrangement joins TRBV14 to TRBJ2-1; TRBD2 might be the D (5 bases). The CDR3 loop reads CASSLALLYNEQFF. The CDR3 DNA is TGTGCCAGCAGTCTAGCCCTCCTCTACAATGAGCAGTTCTTC.